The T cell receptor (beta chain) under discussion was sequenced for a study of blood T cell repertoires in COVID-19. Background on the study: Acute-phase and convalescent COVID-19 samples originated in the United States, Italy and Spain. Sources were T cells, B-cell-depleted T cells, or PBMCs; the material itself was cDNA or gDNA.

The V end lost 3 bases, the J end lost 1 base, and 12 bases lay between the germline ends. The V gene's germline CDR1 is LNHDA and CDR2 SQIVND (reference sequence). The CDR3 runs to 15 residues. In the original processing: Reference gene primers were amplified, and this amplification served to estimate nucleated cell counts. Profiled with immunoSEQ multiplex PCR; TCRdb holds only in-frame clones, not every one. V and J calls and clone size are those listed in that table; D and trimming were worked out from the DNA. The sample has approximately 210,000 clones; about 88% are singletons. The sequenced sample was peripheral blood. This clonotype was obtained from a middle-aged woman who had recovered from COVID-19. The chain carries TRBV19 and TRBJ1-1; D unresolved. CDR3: CASSISWAENTEAFF. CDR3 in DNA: TGTGCCAGTAGTATCTCCTGGGCAGAGAACACTGAAGCTTTCTTT. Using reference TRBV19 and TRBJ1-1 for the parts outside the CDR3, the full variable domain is DGGITQSPKYLFRKEGQNVTLSCEQNLNHDAMYWYRQDPGQGLRLIYYSQIVNDFQKGDIAEGYSVSREKKESFPLTVTSAQKNPTAFYLCASSISWAENTEAFFGQGTRLTVV.